This T cell receptor (beta chain) is from a study of cytomegalovirus exposure and HLA in healthy donors. Regarding the study as a whole: Highest at DRB1 and lowest at HLA-C, TCR association rates differed among HLA loci in a later analysis. Further analysis, carried out later, found HLA-associated TCR beta chains more clonally expanded than equally common other chains.

The V end lost 4 bases, the J end lost 2 bases, and 13 bases lay between the germline ends. The CDR3 length is 14 residues. Germline values: CDR1 SGHNT, CDR2 YYREEE (reference sequence). Vbeta (60) and Jbeta (13) primers were used in the PCR. In the authors' methods: Later, an analysis found approximately 80 million unique TCR beta chains, and about 9.9 million of these were shared. Produced via immunoSEQ multiplex PCR; TCRdb's table is partial and in-frame only. V and J calls plus clone size are reproduced from that table; the DNA served to infer D and trimming. Among 150,000 or so clones listed, roughly 73% were seen once. Of note for this clone: Its antigen is as yet unknown.

The donors, nominally healthy at sampling, likely had unrecorded immune exposures. J is TRBJ2-7 and V is TRBV5-4; maybe TRBD1 (5 bases). The source is a woman aged 18-35 years in good health and CMV-seronegative. The material sequenced was PBMCs. DNA for the CDR3: TGTGCCAGCAGCCCCGTGCAGGGCCCCTACGAGCAGTACTTC. Translation: CASSPVQGPYEQYF.